This TCR beta chain is from a study of blood T cell repertoires in COVID-19. Whole-study context: Specimens from acute and convalescent COVID-19 originated in the United States, Italy and Spain. The analysed material was cDNA or gDNA that came from T cells, B-cell-depleted T cells, or PBMCs.

This CDR3 region has 14 residues. Per germline, CDR1 SGHRS and CDR2 YFSETQ. The V gene end was trimmed by 0 bases and the J gene end by 3 bases; junction bases not matched to a gene: 0. Authors' data handling: Using reference gene primer amplification, nucleated cell counts were estimated. This table comes from immunoSEQ multiplex PCR, and its TCRdb copy is limited to in-frame clones, with some not included. The V and J calls and clone size were taken over from that table, and D and trimming were inferred from the DNA. The table lists about 220,000 clones, roughly 80% of them singletons. The V call is TRBV5-1, the J call TRBJ2-1; TRBD1 agrees at 7 bases. Sequencing was performed on PBMCs or T cells enriched from blood (not recorded which). The clonotype was recovered from a woman aged 45 to 65 who had been exposed to COVID-19. CDR3 in amino acids: CASSLDRGYNEQFF. In DNA, the CDR3 is TGCGCCAGCAGCTTGGACAGGGGCTACAATGAGCAGTTCTTC. The entire variable domain, with the rest obtained from reference TRBV5-1 and TRBJ2-1, is as follows: KAGVTQTPRYLIKTRGQQVTLSCSPISGHRSVSWYQQTPGQGLQFLFEYFSETQRNKGNFPGRFSGRQFSNSRSEMNVSTLELGDSALYLCASSLDRGYNEQFFGPGTRLTVL.